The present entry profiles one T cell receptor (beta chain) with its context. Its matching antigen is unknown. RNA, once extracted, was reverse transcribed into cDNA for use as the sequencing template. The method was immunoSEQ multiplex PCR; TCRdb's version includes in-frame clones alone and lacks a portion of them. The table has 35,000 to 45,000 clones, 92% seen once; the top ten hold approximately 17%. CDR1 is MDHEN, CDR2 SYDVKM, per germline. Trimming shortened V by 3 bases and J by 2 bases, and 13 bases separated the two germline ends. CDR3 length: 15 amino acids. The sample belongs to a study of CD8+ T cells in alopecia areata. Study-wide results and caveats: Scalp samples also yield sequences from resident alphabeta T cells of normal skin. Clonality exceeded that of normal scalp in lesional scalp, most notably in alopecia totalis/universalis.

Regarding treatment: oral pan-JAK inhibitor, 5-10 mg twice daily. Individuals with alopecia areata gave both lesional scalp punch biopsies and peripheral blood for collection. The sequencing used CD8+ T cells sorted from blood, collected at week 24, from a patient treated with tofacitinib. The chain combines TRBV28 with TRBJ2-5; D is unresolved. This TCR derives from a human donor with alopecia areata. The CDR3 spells CASSFLRGSQETQYF. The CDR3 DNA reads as TGTGCCAGCAGTTTCCTGAGAGGAAGTCAAGAGACCCAGTACTTC.